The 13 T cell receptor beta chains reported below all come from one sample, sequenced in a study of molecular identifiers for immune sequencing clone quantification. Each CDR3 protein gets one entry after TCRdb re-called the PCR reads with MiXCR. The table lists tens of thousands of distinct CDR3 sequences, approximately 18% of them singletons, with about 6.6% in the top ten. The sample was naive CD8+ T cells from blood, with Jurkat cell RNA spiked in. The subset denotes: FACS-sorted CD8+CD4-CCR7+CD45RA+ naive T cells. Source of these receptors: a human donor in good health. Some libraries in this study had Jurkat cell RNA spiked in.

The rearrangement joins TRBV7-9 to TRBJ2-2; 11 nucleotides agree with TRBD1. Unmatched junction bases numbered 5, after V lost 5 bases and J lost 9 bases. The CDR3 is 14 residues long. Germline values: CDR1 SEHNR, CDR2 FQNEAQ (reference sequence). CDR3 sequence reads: CASSDGTGGRELFF. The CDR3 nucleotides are TGTGCCAGCAGCGACGGGACAGGGGGACGGGAGCTGTTTTTT.

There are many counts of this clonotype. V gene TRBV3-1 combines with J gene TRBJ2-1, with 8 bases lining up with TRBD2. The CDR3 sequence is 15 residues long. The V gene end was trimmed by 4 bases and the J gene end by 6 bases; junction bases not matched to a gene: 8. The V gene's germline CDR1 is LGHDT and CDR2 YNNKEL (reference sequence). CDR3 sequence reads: CASSPGLGLGNEQFF. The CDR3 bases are TGTGCCAGCAGCCCGGGACTAGGTCTGGGCAATGAGCAGTTCTTC.

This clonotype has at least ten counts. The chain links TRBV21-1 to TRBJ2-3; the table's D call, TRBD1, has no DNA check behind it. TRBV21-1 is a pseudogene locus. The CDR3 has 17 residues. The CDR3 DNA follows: TGTGCCAGCAGCAAAGCACCCCCGGAGGAGAGCACAGATACGCAGTATTTT. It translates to CASSKAPPEESTDTQYF.

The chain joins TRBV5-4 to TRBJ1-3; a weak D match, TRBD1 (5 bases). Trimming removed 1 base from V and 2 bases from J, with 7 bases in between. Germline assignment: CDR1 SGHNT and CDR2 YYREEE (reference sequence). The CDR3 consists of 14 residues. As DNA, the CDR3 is TGTGCCAGCAGCTTGTTAGGGGCTGGAAACACCATATATTTT. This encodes CASSLLGAGNTIYF. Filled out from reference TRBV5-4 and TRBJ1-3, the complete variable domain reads ETGVTQSPTHLIKTRGQQVTLRCSSQSGHNTVSWYQQALGQGPQFIFQYYREEENGRGNFPPRFSGLQFPNYSSELNVNALELDDSALYLCASSLLGAGNTIYFGEGSWLTVV.

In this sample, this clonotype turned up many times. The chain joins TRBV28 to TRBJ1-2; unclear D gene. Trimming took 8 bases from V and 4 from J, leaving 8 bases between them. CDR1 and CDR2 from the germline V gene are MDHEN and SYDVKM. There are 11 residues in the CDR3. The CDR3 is CASDGFYGYTF. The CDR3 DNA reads TGTGCCAGCGACGGGTTCTATGGCTACACCTTC.

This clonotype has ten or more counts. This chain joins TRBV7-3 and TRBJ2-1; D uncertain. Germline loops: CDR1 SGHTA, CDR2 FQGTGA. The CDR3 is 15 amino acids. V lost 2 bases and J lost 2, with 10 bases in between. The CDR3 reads CASSLLDVPYNEQFF. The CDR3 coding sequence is TGTGCCAGCAGCTTATTGGACGTACCCTACAATGAGCAGTTCTTC.

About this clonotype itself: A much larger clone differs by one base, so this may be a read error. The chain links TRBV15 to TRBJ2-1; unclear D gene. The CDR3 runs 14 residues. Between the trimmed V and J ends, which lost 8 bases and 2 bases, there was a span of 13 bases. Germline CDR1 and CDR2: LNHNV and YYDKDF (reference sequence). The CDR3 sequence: CATSQGWTYNEQFF. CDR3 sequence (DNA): TGTGCCACCTCCCAAGGCTGGACCTACAATGAGCAGTTCTTC.

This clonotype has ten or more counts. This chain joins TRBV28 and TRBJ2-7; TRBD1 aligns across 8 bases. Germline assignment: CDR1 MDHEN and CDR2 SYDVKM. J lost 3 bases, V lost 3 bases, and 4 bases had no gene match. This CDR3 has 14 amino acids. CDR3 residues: CASSFSDRGYEQYF. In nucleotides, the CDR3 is TGTGCCAGCAGTTTTTCCGACAGGGGCTACGAGCAGTACTTC.

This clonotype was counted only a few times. The CDR3 spells CSVVGGHSSYEQYF. In DNA form, the CDR3 reads TGCAGCGTTGTGGGCGGACACAGCTCCTACGAGCAGTACTTC. The chain couples TRBV29-1 to TRBJ2-7, with D perhaps matching TRBD1 (5 bases). This CDR3 spans 14 amino acids. V was cut by 4 bases and J by 0 bases, with 13 bases left in between. Germline V lookup: CDR1 SQVTM, CDR2 ANQGSEA.

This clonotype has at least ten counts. The DNA for the CDR3 is TGTGCCAGCAACCTACAGGGTTTTAGGGGAGATACGCAGTATTTT. Residues: CASNLQGFRGDTQYF. The chain is built from TRBV9 and TRBJ2-3, with D perhaps TRBD1 (6 bases). CDR1 is SGDLS and CDR2 is YYNGEE in the germline V gene. V lost 6 bases and J lost 5, with 19 bases in between. This CDR3 spans 15 amino acids.

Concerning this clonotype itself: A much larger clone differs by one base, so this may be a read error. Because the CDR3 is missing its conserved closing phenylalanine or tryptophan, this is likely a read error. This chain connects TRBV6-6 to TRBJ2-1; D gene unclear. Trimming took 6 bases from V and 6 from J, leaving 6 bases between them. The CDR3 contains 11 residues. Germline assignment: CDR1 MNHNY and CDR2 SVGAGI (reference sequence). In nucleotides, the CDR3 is TGTGCCAGCAGCCTTAGCAATGAGCAGTTCCTC. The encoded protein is CASSLSNEQFL.

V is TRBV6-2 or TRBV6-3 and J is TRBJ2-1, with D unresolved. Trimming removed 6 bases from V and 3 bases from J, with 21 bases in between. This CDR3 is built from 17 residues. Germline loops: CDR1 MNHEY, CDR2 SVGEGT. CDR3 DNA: TGTGCCAGCAGCCGAGACACCCGTAGGGCGTACTACAATGAGCAGTTCTTC. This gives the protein CASSRDTRRAYYNEQFF.

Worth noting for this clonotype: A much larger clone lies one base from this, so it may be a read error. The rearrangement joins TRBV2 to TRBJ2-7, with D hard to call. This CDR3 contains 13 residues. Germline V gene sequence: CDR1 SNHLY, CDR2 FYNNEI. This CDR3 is CASSDRLVSERYF. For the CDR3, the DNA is TGTGCCAGCAGTGACAGGCTAGTCTCCGAGCGGTACTTC.